This TCR beta chain was documented in a study of blood T cell repertoires in COVID-19. In the study overall: From T cells, B-cell-depleted T cells, or PBMCs came the material, which was cDNA or gDNA.

TCRdb keeps only in-frame clones here, not all; method: immunoSEQ multiplex PCR. This table has 450,000 to 500,000 clones, approximately 86% appearing once. Germline V CDR1 and CDR2: LGHDT, YNNKEL (reference sequence). The CDR3 runs to 12 residues. V lost 4 bases and J lost 8; bases outside the gene matches: 4. The material sequenced was PBMCs or T cells enriched from blood (not recorded which). The source is a woman aged 55-75 years who had recovered from COVID-19. The chain combines TRBV3-1 (or the pseudogene TRBV3-2) with TRBJ1-2; 7 bases are a match to TRBD1. In DNA, the CDR3 is TGTGCCAGCAGCCGCGACAGGGCGGGCTACACCTTC. Its translation: CASSRDRAGYTF.